Presented here are 14 T cell receptor beta chains from one specimen sequenced in a study of T cells in Graves' hyperthyroidism and ophthalmopathy. Amplified TCR beta CDR3 regions came from RNA transcripts. In the first-round RT-PCR of the TCR CDR3, the HTBI primer set was used. Via MiXCR, TCRdb re-called the multiplex PCR reads, giving one row per CDR3 protein. The sample carries around 420,000 distinct CDR3 sequences, 15% to 17% recorded once. The sample taken for sequencing was blood. These receptors all stem from a woman in her late teens or twenties with Graves' hyperthyroidism.

In this sample, this clonotype turned up many times. The V gene is TRBV27, the J gene TRBJ2-2, with D possibly matching TRBD1 (5 bases). The length of the CDR3 is 15 residues. The V end lost 8 bases, the J end lost 6 bases, and 19 bases lay between the germline ends. The germline V gene encodes CDR1 MNHEY and CDR2 SMNVEV (reference sequence). Here the CDR3 reads CASQSVVGAPGELFF. The DNA for the CDR3 is TGTGCCAGCCAATCCGTGGTAGGGGCGCCCGGGGAGCTGTTTTTT.

This clonotype showed up just a few times. The chain carries TRBV19 and TRBJ2-3; D possibly corresponds to TRBD2 (6 bases). Trimming took off 9 bases at V and 1 base at J, with 17 bases between the two ends. CDR3 size: 15 residues. Looked up from germline, CDR1 is LNHDA and CDR2 is SQIVND (reference sequence). In DNA form, the CDR3 reads TGTGCCAGCTCCTTAGGGAGGTTCCGCACAGATACGCAGTATTTT. It specifies CASSLGRFRTDTQYF. The whole variable domain, remainder taken from reference TRBV19 and TRBJ2-3, is DGGITQSPKYLFRKEGQNVTLSCEQNLNHDAMYWYRQDPGQGLRLIYYSQIVNDFQKGDIAEGYSVSREKKESFPLTVTSAQKNPTAFYLCASSLGRFRTDTQYFGPGTRLTVL.

This clonotype was seen ten or more times. The chain combines TRBV5-1 with TRBJ1-1; D may be TRBD1 (5 bases). Germline V gene sequence: CDR1 SGHRS, CDR2 YFSETQ. The CDR3 totals 18 residues. The V end lost 0 bases, the J end lost 2 bases, and 20 bases lay between the germline ends. The CDR3 loop reads CASSLGSRGQKRNTEAFF. The CDR3 DNA is TGCGCCAGCAGCTTGGGTAGTAGGGGCCAGAAACGAAACACTGAAGCTTTCTTT.

V usage is TRBV24-1 and J usage is TRBJ2-6; 8 nucleotides line up with TRBD1. Per germline, CDR1 KGHDR and CDR2 SFDVKD. The CDR3 runs 18 residues. After removal of 1 base from V and 2 bases from J, the junction contained 6 bases not matched to a gene. The CDR3 protein is CATSDFGDRNAGANVLTF. In DNA, the CDR3 is TGTGCCACCAGTGATTTTGGGGACAGGAATGCTGGGGCCAACGTCCTGACTTTC.

This clonotype showed up many times. CDR3 sequence: CASSFRQGLPGELFF. CDR3 nucleotide sequence: TGTGCCAGCAGCTTCAGACAGGGGTTACCCGGGGAGCTGTTTTTT. The chain joins TRBV7-2 to TRBJ2-2, with 8 bases that match TRBD1. With V trimmed by 3 bases and J by 6 bases, 6 bases remained unmatched. This CDR3 has 15 residues. The germline CDR1 and CDR2 sequences are SGHTA and FQGNSA.

This chain uses TRBV11-2 with TRBJ2-2; 8 positions match TRBD2. Unmatched junction bases numbered 4, after V lost 1 base and J lost 6 bases. CDR3 length: 15 residues. Germline V gene sequence: CDR1 SGHAT, CDR2 FQNNGV. The DNA for the CDR3 is TGTGCCAGCAGCTTAGGGACTAGCACCTCCGGGGAGCTGTTTTTT. Amino acids: CASSLGTSTSGELFF.

At least ten counts were recorded for this clonotype. V is TRBV5-6 and J is TRBJ2-1; tentatively, D is TRBD2 (6 bases). V was trimmed by 4 bases and J by 4 bases, leaving 12 bases between them. The CDR3 sequence is 14 residues long. Germline V lookup: CDR1 SGHDT, CDR2 YYEEEE. The CDR3 protein is CASSTFRGYNEQFF. The DNA of the CDR3 is TGTGCCAGCAGCACCTTCCGGGGGTACAATGAGCAGTTCTTC.

Many counts were recorded for this clonotype. The V call is TRBV20-1, the J call TRBJ1-2; weak D call: TRBD1 (6 bases). The CDR3 length is 16 residues. Trimming left V 5 bases short and J 2 bases short, with 21 bases between. Germline CDR1 and CDR2: DFQATT and SNEGSKA (reference sequence). CDR3 amino acids: CSALRLQGPRNYGYTF. CDR3 sequence (DNA): TGCAGTGCTTTACGGCTCCAGGGGCCCCGAAACTATGGCTACACCTTC.

This clonotype was seen a handful of times. CDR3 amino acids: CATRENRFRVRYGYTF. Written as DNA, the CDR3 is TGTGCCACCCGTGAGAACCGGTTTCGCGTCCGCTATGGCTACACCTTC. This chain links TRBV19 with TRBJ1-2; D unresolved. The germline V gene has CDR1 LNHDA and CDR2 SQIVND (reference sequence). This CDR3 has 16 residues. V was clipped by 10 bases and J by 4 bases, with 25 bases between them.

This clonotype showed up many times. The chain employs TRBV18 and TRBJ2-3, with unresolved D. Germline CDR1 reads KGHSH; CDR2 reads LQKENI. The CDR3 length is 14 residues. The V end was cut by 0 bases, the J end by 7 bases, with 11 bases between. CDR3 loop: CASSPPARANTQYF. The CDR3 DNA sequence: TGTGCCAGCTCACCACCGGCCAGAGCAAATACGCAGTATTTT.

This clonotype was counted ten times or more. The gene calls are TRBV20-1 and TRBJ2-3; D is tentatively TRBD1 or TRBD2 (5 bases each). Trimming pared 4 bases from V and 4 bases from J, leaving 15 bases between. The CDR3 covers 14 residues. Germline CDR1 and CDR2: DFQATT and SNEGSKA (reference sequence). This CDR3 reads CSAIARDEADTQYF. In nucleotides, the CDR3 is TGCAGTGCTATTGCCAGGGACGAGGCAGATACGCAGTATTTT.

Note on this clonotype: A read error may be the cause here, since a much bigger clone is one base away. This chain connects TRBV20-1 to TRBJ2-1, with D perhaps matching TRBD1 or TRBD2 (5 bases each). The CDR3 contains 13 residues. The germline V gene has CDR1 DFQATT and CDR2 SNEGSKA (reference sequence). The CDR3 loop reads CRVSGTSPNEQFF. CDR3 sequence (DNA): TGCAGGGTATCCGGGACGTCCCCCAATGAGCAGTTCTTC.

This clonotype was observed at least ten times. J is TRBJ2-2 and V is TRBV6-1; 14 nucleotides agree with TRBD2. The germline V gene has CDR1 MNHNS and CDR2 SASEGT. The CDR3 extends over 16 amino acids. Losses at the gene ends were 4 bases for V and 5 bases for J; bases not matched to a gene: 3. The CDR3 reads CASSGTSGRWTGELFF. The DNA for the CDR3 is TGTGCCAGCAGTGGGACTAGCGGGAGGTGGACCGGGGAGCTGTTTTTT.

This clonotype appeared a few times. The V gene is TRBV6-5, the J gene TRBJ2-7, with D maybe TRBD2 (7 bases). Germline V CDR1 and CDR2: MNHEY, SVGAGI. This CDR3 comprises 14 residues. The V gene lost 2 bases and the J gene lost 4 bases, with 12 bases spanning the gap. As DNA, the CDR3 is TGTGCCAGCAGTTACGTCGGGGGGCCGTACGAGCAGTACTTC. Translated, it gives CASSYVGGPYEQYF.